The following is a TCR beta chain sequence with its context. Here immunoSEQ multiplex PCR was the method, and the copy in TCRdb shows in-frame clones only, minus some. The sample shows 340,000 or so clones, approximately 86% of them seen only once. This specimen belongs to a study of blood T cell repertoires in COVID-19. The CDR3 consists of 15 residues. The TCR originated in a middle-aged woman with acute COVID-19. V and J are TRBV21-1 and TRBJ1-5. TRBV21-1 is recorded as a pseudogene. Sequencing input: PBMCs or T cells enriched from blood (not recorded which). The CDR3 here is CASSPPGGFNQPQHF. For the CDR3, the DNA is TGTGCCAGCAGCCCCCCCGGGGGGTTCAATCAGCCCCAGCATTTT.